The 14 T cell receptor beta chains in this list originate from one sample, sequenced in a study of blood T cells in healthy people across ages (dated by TCRdb to the mid-2010s). Libraries came from 5' RACE. Sequencing was performed on an Illumina HiSeq 2500. A second PCR of 7 to 11 cycles was performed with a sample-barcoded 5' primer and a J-beta primer mix. TCRdb applied fastp at Q25 and MiXCR to the public reads, then kept only in-frame beta chains. Each CDR3 protein gets just one entry, which takes the most common genes and DNA from the rows behind it. The sample profile shows hundreds of thousands of distinct CDR3 sequences; 32% of them were found once. The ten largest account for over 15% of the sample. The sample was blood. The receptors shown here come from a woman of 80 years or more in good health. Donor details come from another sample of the same person, matched by shared clones.

A few counts support this clonotype. The rearrangement joins TRBV6-2 or TRBV6-3 to TRBJ1-2; D gene ambiguous. The V gene lost 0 bases and the J gene lost 8 bases, with 13 bases spanning the gap. The CDR3 loop spans 14 amino acids. Germline CDR1 is MNHEY and CDR2 is SVGEGT. CDR3 residues: CASSYSPGGLGYTF. The CDR3 DNA follows: TGTGCCAGCAGTTACTCTCCGGGAGGTCTCGGCTACACCTTC.

This clonotype was seen a handful of times. The V and J genes are TRBV9 and TRBJ2-1; 9 bases fit TRBD2. Unmatched junction bases numbered 9, after V lost 0 bases and J lost 8 bases. Germline V gene data show CDR1 as SGDLS and CDR2 as YYNGEE. The CDR3 has 16 residues. CDR3 in amino acids: CASSVAGLAGRDEQFF. The CDR3, as DNA: TGTGCCAGCAGCGTAGCAGGGCTAGCGGGGAGGGATGAGCAGTTCTTC. Full variable domain (rest looked up from reference TRBV9 and TRBJ2-1): DSGVTQTPKHLITATGQRVTLRCSPRSGDLSVYWYQQSLDQGLQFLIQYYNGEERAKGNILERFSAQQFPDLHSELNLSSLELGDSALYFCASSVAGLAGRDEQFFGPGTRLTVL.

Notes on this clonotype: This could be a read error, since a much larger clone is one nucleotide away. V usage is TRBV29-1 and J usage is TRBJ1-2, with TRBD1 as a possible D gene (6 bases). The germline gives CDR1 SQVTM, CDR2 ANQGSEA. Trimming stripped 7 bases from V and 8 bases from J, with 14 bases between. The CDR3 has 11 residues. This chain's CDR3 is CSAAQGEGYTF. The CDR3 coding sequence is TGCAGCGCAGCACAGGGAGAAGGCTACACCTTC.

Turning to this clonotype: A much larger clone differs by one base, so this may be a read error. The chain has TRBV28 and TRBJ2-5; no reliable D call. Between the trimmed V and J ends, which lost 2 bases and 11 bases, there was a span of 12 bases. CDR1 is MDHEN, CDR2 SYDVKM, per germline. The CDR3 covers 12 residues. In nucleotides, the CDR3 is TGTGCCAGCAGTTTAGGAAGGGTAGAGCAGTACTTC. Residues: CASSLGRVEQYF.

The chain joins TRBV10-3 to TRBJ1-1, with a possible D match to TRBD1 (5 bases). Between the trimmed V and J ends, which lost 11 bases and 6 bases, there was a span of 16 bases. Germline V gives CDR1 ENHRY, CDR2 SYGVKD. The length of the CDR3 is 12 residues. The CDR3 region is CAAGRDGPEAFF. DNA for the CDR3: TGTGCCGCCGGCAGGGACGGCCCTGAAGCTTTCTTT.

Comment on this clonotype: This clone may be a read error of a much larger clone one base away. For the CDR3, the DNA is TGCGGTGCCACCGGGCCTGCGAGAGAAAAACTGTTTTTT. This translates into CGATGPAREKLFF. The chain is built from TRBV20-1 and TRBJ1-4; D is unclear. Germline V gene data show CDR1 as DFQATT and CDR2 as SNEGSKA (reference sequence). This CDR3 comprises 13 residues.

The chain has TRBV18 and TRBJ2-7, with 10 positions matching TRBD1. Germline trimming cut 3 bases from V and 3 bases from J; bases unmatched to any gene: 5. This CDR3 spans 15 amino acids. Germline V gene data show CDR1 as KGHSH and CDR2 as LQKENI. CDR3: CASSPPGQGLYEQYF. CDR3 nucleotides: TGTGCCAGCTCACCCCCGGGACAGGGGCTCTACGAGCAGTACTTC.

This clonotype is a singleton in its sample. A single base separates this from a much larger clone, so it may be a read error. This chain connects TRBV20-1 to TRBJ1-1; 7 bases align to TRBD1. The CDR3 covers 13 residues. Germline-derived CDR1 and CDR2 are DFQATT and SNEGSKA (reference sequence). The CDR3 protein is CSACEGAGTDAFF. CDR3 bases: TGCAGTGCTTGTGAGGGGGCGGGCACTGACGCTTTCTTT.

In nucleotides, the CDR3 is TGTGCCAGCAGCCAAGATAATACTCTTGTCTATGGCTACACCTTC. This encodes CASSQDNTLVYGYTF. This chain connects TRBV3-1 to TRBJ1-2; D call uncertain. Between the trimmed V and J ends, which lost 0 bases and 4 bases, there was a span of 12 bases. The germline gives CDR1 LGHDT, CDR2 YNNKEL (reference sequence). The length of the CDR3 is 15 residues. Based on the CDR3 plus reference TRBV3-1 and TRBJ1-2, the full variable domain is DTAVSQTPKYLVTQMGNDKSIKCEQNLGHDTMYWYKQDSKKFLKIMFSYNNKELIINETVPNRFSPKSPDKAHLNLHINSLELGDSAVYFCASSQDNTLVYGYTFGSGTRLTVV.

A remark on this clonotype: A read error may be the cause here, since a much bigger clone is one base away. V gene TRBV20-1 combines with J gene TRBJ2-1; TRBD1 or TRBD2 may be the D gene (6 bases each). The DNA end is more similar to TRBJ2-7, so the J call may be wrong. The CDR3 sequence is 16 residues long. Germline assignment: CDR1 DFQATT and CDR2 SNEGSKA (reference sequence). The CDR3 coding sequence is TGCAGTGCTAGTTTACCGGGGGCGGCGTCCTACAATGAGCAGTACTTC. This translates into CSASLPGAASYNEQYF.

The rearrangement uses TRBV7-2 and TRBJ2-3, with a tentative D call TRBD2 (6 bases). Germline V CDR1 and CDR2: SGHTA, FQGNSA. V lost 1 base, J lost 1 base, and 15 bases lay in between. The CDR3 covers 17 residues. Here the CDR3 DNA reads TGTGCCAGCAGCTTAGTCCGAGCGGGTCTGGGCACAGATACGCAGTATTTT. The encoded protein is CASSLVRAGLGTDTQYF.

This clonotype has a single count. J is TRBJ2-1 and V is TRBV6-1; 12 bases are a match to TRBD2. V was pared by 4 bases and J by 13 bases, with 23 bases of the junction left unmatched. The CDR3 loop spans 19 amino acids. Germline-derived CDR1 and CDR2 are MNHNS and SASEGT. The CDR3 coding sequence is TGTGCCAGCAGTGGCCAGAAGGGACTAGCGGGCGGGATGTTTGAGACCCAGTTCTTC. It specifies CASSGQKGLAGGMFETQFF.

J is TRBJ2-5 and V is TRBV5-1; 7 nucleotides agree with TRBD1. Unmatched junction bases numbered 6, after V lost 1 base and J lost 0 bases. CDR1 SGHRS and CDR2 YFSETQ come from the germline V gene. This CDR3 has 16 residues. DNA of the CDR3: TGCGCCAGCAGCTTGCAAGGACAGGCGTACCAAGAGACCCAGTACTTC. Its protein is CASSLQGQAYQETQYF.

The rearrangement joins TRBV27 to TRBJ2-3; D possibly matches TRBD1 or TRBD2 (5 bases each). The CDR3 covers 19 residues. Trimming pared 1 base from V and 1 base from J, leaving 21 bases between. Germline V gene lookup returns CDR1 MNHEY and CDR2 SMNVEV (reference sequence). In DNA, the CDR3 is TGTGCCAGCAGTTTATACGGGACCTCTACGGGCTGGGGCACAGATACGCAGTATTTT. It specifies CASSLYGTSTGWGTDTQYF.